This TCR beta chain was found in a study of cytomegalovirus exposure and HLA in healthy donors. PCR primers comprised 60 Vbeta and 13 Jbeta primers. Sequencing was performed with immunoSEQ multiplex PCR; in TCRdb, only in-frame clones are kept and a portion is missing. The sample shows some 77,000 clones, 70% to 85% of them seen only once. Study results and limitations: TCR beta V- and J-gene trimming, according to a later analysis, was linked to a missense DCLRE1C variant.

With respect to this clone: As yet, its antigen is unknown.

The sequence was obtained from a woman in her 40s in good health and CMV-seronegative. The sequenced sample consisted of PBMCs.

The CDR3 DNA sequence: TGTGCCAGCCAAGATGACAGGGGTTACAATGAGCAGTTCTTC. It encodes CASQDDRGYNEQFF. The chain employs TRBV18 and TRBJ2-1, with 8 positions matching TRBD1. The ends lost 8 bases at V and 4 bases at J; junction bases unmatched: 7. CDR3 size: 14 residues. Looked up from germline, CDR1 is KGHSH and CDR2 is LQKENI.